This T cell receptor (beta chain) was documented in a study of shared clonotypes between healthy human individuals. The table came from immunoSEQ multiplex PCR; TCRdb's copy has only in-frame clones and leaves some out. The profile shows roughly 1 million clones, around four fifths of them singletons. The source is a man between 18 and 35 years old in good health. Sequenced: memory CD4+ T cells sorted from blood. Subset of the sample: CD45RA-negative fraction.

In DNA, the CDR3 is TGTGCCAGCAGAGAGCCGGGACAGGGAAATTCACCCCTCCACTTT. Amino acid sequence: CASREPGQGNSPLHF. The J gene is TRBJ1-6, the V gene TRBV28; 9 bases map to TRBD1. This CDR3 contains 15 residues. Per the germline V gene, CDR1 is MDHEN and CDR2 is SYDVKM. The V and J ends lost 6 bases and 7 bases, in that order; junction bases with no gene match: 7.